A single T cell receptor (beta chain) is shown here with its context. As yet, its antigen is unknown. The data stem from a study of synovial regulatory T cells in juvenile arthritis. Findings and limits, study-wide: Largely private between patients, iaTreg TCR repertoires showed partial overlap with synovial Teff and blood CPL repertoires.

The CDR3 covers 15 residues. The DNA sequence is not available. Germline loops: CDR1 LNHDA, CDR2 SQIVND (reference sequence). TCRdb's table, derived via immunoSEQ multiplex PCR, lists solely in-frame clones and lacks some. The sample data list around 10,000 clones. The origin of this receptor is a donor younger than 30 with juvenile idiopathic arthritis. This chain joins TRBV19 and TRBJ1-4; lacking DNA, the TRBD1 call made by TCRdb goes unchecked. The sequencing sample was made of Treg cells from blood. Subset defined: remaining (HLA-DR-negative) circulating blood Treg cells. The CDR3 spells CASSIRTGRIEKLFF.